Listed below are T cell receptor beta chains from one sample, sequenced in a study of breast tumors, draining lymph nodes, adjacent tissues. TCRdb redid the calling of the multiplex PCR reads with MiXCR, one entry per CDR3 protein. The data contain 66,000 or so distinct CDR3 sequences, roughly two fifths of them singletons. Source material: breast tumor tissue. The origin of the receptors is a female donor with breast cancer. Some clones in this sample may be carry-over from other donors' samples. Both conserved end residues are trimmed from each CDR3. Size values are once, few and many counts, or a class for expanded clones, and some rows have none.

CDR3: ASRHLTLGYT; V: TRBV6-2/TRBV6-3; J: TRBJ1-2; size: NA
CDR3: ASSNSGSLTGELF; V: TRBV2; J: TRBJ2-2; size: many
CDR3: SAHDRGPAGDEQY; V: TRBV20-1; J: TRBJ2-7; size: NA
CDR3: ASMPRLAGGQSSYNEQF; V: TRBV2; J: TRBJ2-1; size: many
CDR3: ASSKEPGQGSYEQY; V: TRBV7-8; J: TRBJ2-7; size: many
CDR3: ASRGQGSAMTGYT; V: TRBV7-2; J: TRBJ1-2; size: many
CDR3: ASSQTGVREKLF; V: TRBV2; J: TRBJ1-4; size: NA
CDR3: ASSQGQGQTYEQH; V: TRBV7-2; J: TRBJ2-7; size: NA
CDR3: ASSLDNLYGYT; V: TRBV5-1; J: TRBJ1-2; size: NA
CDR3: ASSLRQGSNEKLF; V: TRBV7-8; J: TRBJ1-4; size: NA
CDR3: ASSRGSIYNEQF; V: TRBV6-2/TRBV6-3; J: TRBJ2-1; size: NA
CDR3: ATSKEEGPSYEQY; V: TRBV15; J: TRBJ2-7; size: many
CDR3: ASRFTMCMASTDTQY; V: TRBV6-4; J: TRBJ2-3; size: NA
CDR3: ASSDVTGTYGEKLF; V: TRBV9; J: TRBJ1-4; size: NA
CDR3: SARAPLSNEQF; V: TRBV20-1; J: TRBJ2-1; size: many
CDR3: ASSPGGTGLETQH; V: TRBV7-6; J: TRBJ2-5; size: NA
CDR3: ASSLSGGKTQY; V: TRBV27; J: TRBJ2-5; size: NA
CDR3: ASSFTTANTGELF; V: TRBV12-3/TRBV12-4; J: TRBJ2-2; size: many
CDR3: ASSHPVGYGYT; V: TRBV4-1; J: TRBJ1-2; size: many
CDR3: ARSETRQPGHTQY; V: TRBV2; J: TRBJ2-3; size: once
CDR3: ASSRQGAGDTQY; V: TRBV4-2; J: TRBJ2-3; size: many
CDR3: ATSRDGWQIYGYT; V: TRBV15; J: TRBJ1-2; size: NA
CDR3: ASSSDRGPNNYGYT; V: TRBV19; J: TRBJ1-2; size: many
CDR3: ASSPPPGTSSAYEQY; V: TRBV18; J: TRBJ2-7; size: few
CDR3: ASSGSRWDYGYT; V: TRBV9; J: TRBJ1-2; size: many
CDR3: ASSLTGGGQPQH; V: TRBV6-1; J: TRBJ1-5; size: few
CDR3: ASSQGPSRSNEKLF; V: TRBV4-3; J: TRBJ1-4; size: NA
CDR3: ASSLLFIPGQERYEQY; V: TRBV2; J: TRBJ2-7; size: NA
CDR3: ASSYVSSGRRYEQF; V: TRBV6-2/TRBV6-3; J: TRBJ2-1; size: many
CDR3: ASSLAGEEQY; V: TRBV7-8; J: TRBJ2-7; size: NA
CDR3: ASSTGSQETQY; V: TRBV5-1; J: TRBJ2-5; size: many
CDR3: ASSPRQGGYT; V: TRBV19; J: TRBJ1-2; size: NA
CDR3: SADLWWDSSNEQF; V: TRBV20-1; J: TRBJ2-1; size: once
CDR3: ASRDGLNTEAF; V: TRBV5-1; J: TRBJ1-1; size: few
CDR3: ASSLSDRGRTGELF; V: TRBV14; J: TRBJ2-2; size: NA
CDR3: SARDEKGTYEQY; V: TRBV20-1; J: TRBJ2-7; size: many
CDR3: ASSYVRLLSEQF; V: TRBV6-5; J: TRBJ2-1; size: NA
CDR3: ATSAGGMNTEAF; V: TRBV24-1; J: TRBJ1-1; size: NA
CDR3: ATSIAAGKYNEQY; V: TRBV19; J: TRBJ2-1; size: NA
CDR3: ASTGRTGVWVTEAF; V: TRBV11-3; J: TRBJ1-1; size: few
CDR3: SVLDRGLSGANVLT; V: TRBV29-1; J: TRBJ2-6; size: NA
CDR3: ASSPRVSDTQY; V: TRBV4-2; J: TRBJ2-3; size: NA
CDR3: RGSRGGASTDTQY; V: TRBV20-1; J: TRBJ2-3; size: NA
CDR3: ASSLVTGGEDQDTEAF; V: TRBV7-9; J: TRBJ1-1; size: few
CDR3: ASSFRVGGGELF; V: TRBV3-1; J: TRBJ2-2; size: many
CDR3: ASSLYWGPSEKLF; V: TRBV7-2; J: TRBJ1-4; size: NA
CDR3: ASTPGTAFSLQEPQY; V: TRBV7-9; J: TRBJ2-5; size: many
CDR3: ASSLTSGGPYEQY; V: TRBV7-3; J: TRBJ2-7; size: many